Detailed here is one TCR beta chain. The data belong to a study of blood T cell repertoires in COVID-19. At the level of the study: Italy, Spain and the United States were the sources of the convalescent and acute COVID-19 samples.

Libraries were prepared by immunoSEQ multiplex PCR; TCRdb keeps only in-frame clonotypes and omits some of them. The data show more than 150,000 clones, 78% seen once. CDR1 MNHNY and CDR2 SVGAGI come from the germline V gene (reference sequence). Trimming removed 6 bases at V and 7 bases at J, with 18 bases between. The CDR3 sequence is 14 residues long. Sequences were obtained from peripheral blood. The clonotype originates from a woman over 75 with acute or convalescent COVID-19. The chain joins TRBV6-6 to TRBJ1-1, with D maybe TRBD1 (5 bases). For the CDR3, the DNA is TGTGCCAGCAGGCTCGGGGCGGGGAATTTTGAAGCTTTCTTT. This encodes CASRLGAGNFEAFF.